Sequencing of this T cell receptor (beta chain) was carried out in a study of glioma-infiltrating T cells. This clonotype came up many times. The target antigen is unknown. Findings of the study overall: A blood CDR3 motif signature was depleted in highly divergent patients. Gliomas, especially low-grade, showed above-expected tissue-blood divergence; non-neoplastic patients showed below.

CDR1 DFQATT and CDR2 SNEGSKA come from the germline V gene (reference sequence). V gave up 5 bases and J gave up 2 bases, with 10 bases separating them. CDR3 length: 13 residues. TCR alpha and beta CDR3 regions were amplified from RNA using iRepertoire nested multiplex PCR. One-step reverse transcription and amplification started from approximately 100-400 ng of tissue mRNA or PBMC total RNA. MiXCR, applied by TCRdb to the multiplex PCR reads, yields one record per CDR3 protein. Of approximately 400,000 distinct CDR3 sequences in the sample, around 45% were seen once. Sequenced sample: glioma tissue, nonneoplastic brain tissue, or PBMCs (not recorded which). The chain couples TRBV20-1 to TRBJ1-5; D unresolved. This sequence originates from a human donor with low-grade glioma or glioblastoma, undergoing nonglioma brain surgery, or in good health (not recorded which). The CDR3 bases are TGCAGTGCTCGGGGAATTGGCAATCAGCCCCAGCATTTT. It codes for CSARGIGNQPQHF.